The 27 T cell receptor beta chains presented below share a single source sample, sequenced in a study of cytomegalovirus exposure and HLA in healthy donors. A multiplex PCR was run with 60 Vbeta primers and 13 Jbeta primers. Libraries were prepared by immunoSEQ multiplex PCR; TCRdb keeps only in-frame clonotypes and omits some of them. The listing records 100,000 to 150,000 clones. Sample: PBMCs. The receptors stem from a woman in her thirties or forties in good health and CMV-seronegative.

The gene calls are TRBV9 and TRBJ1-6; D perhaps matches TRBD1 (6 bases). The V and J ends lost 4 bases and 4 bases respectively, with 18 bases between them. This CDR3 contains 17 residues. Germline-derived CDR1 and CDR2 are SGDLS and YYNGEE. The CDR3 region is CASSPSDSGVYNSPLHF. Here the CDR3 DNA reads TGTGCCAGCAGCCCCTCGGACAGTGGGGTATATAATTCACCCCTCCACTTT. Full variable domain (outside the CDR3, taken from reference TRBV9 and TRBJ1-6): DSGVTQTPKHLITATGQRVTLRCSPRSGDLSVYWYQQSLDQGLQFLIQYYNGEERAKGNILERFSAQQFPDLHSELNLSSLELGDSALYFCASSPSDSGVYNSPLHFGNGTRLTVT.

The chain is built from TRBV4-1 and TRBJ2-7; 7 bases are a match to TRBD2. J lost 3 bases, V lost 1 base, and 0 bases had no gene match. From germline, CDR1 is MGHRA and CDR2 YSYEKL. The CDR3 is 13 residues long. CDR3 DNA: TGCGCCAGCAGCCAAGGGACTAGCTACGAGCAGTACTTC. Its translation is CASSQGTSYEQYF.

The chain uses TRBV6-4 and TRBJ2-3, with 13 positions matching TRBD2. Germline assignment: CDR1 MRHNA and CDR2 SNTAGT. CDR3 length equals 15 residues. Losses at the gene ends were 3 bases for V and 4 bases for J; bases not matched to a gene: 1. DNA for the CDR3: TGTGCCAGCAGTGAGGGACTAGCGGGGCCAGATACGCAGTATTTT. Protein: CASSEGLAGPDTQYF.

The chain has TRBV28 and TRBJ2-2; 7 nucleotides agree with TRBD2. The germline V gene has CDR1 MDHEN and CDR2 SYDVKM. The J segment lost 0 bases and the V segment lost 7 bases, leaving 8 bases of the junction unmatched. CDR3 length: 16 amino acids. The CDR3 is CASIKRGFSNTGELFF. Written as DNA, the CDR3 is TGTGCCAGCATTAAGCGGGGTTTTTCGAACACCGGGGAGCTGTTTTTT.

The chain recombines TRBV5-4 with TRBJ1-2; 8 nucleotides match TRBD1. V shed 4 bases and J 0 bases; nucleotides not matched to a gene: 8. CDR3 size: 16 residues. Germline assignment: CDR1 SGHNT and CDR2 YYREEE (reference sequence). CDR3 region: CASSGPGTGSNYGYTF. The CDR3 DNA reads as TGTGCCAGCAGCGGGCCCGGGACAGGCTCTAACTATGGCTACACCTTC.

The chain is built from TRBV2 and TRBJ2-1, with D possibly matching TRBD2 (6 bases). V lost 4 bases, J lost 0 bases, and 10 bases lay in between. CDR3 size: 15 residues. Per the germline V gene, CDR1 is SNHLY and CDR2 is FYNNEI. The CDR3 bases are TGTGCCAGCAGTGTGGAGGGATTCTCCTACAATGAGCAGTTCTTC. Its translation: CASSVEGFSYNEQFF.

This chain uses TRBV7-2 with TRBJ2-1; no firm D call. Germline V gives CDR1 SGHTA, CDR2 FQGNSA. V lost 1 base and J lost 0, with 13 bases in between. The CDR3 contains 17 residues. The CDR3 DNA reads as TGTGCCAGCAGCTTAGAGCTCGCTCGCCTCTCCTACAATGAGCAGTTCTTC. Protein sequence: CASSLELARLSYNEQFF.

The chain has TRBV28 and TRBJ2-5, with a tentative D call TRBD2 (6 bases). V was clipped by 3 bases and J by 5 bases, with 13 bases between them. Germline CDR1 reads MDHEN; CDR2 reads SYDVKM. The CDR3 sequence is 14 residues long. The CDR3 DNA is TGTGCCAGCAGTTTCCGGCCCGCGGGGGAGACCCAGTACTTC. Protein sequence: CASSFRPAGETQYF.

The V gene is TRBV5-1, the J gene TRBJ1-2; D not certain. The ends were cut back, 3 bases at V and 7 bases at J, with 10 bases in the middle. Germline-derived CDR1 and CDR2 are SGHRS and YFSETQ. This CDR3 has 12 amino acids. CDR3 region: CASSWVEVGYTF. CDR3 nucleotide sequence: TGCGCCAGCAGCTGGGTAGAGGTTGGCTACACCTTC.

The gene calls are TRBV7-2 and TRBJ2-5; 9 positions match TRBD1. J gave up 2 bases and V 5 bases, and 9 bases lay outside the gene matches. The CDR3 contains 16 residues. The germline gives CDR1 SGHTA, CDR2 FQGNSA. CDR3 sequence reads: CASSTGQGGGQETQYF. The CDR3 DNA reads TGTGCCAGCAGCACGGGACAGGGTGGAGGGCAAGAGACCCAGTACTTC.

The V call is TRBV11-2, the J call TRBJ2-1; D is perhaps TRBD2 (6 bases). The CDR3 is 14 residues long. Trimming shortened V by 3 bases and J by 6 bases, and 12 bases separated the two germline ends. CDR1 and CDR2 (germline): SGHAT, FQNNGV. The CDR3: CASSFALGGNEQFF. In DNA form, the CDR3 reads TGTGCCAGCAGCTTCGCCCTCGGGGGCAATGAGCAGTTCTTC.

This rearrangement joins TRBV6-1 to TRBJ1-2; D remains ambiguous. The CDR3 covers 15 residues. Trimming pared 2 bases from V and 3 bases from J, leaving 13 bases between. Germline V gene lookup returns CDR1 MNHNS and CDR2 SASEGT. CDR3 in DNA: TGTGCCAGCAGTGAACTTGGAGGGTTAGACTATGGCTACACCTTC. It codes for CASSELGGLDYGYTF.

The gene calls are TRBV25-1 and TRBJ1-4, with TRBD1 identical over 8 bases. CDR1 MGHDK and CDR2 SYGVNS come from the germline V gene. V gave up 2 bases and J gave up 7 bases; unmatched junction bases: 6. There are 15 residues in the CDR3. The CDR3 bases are TGTGCCAGCAGTGAAGGACAGGGATTGAGTGAAAAACTGTTTTTT. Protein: CASSEGQGLSEKLFF.

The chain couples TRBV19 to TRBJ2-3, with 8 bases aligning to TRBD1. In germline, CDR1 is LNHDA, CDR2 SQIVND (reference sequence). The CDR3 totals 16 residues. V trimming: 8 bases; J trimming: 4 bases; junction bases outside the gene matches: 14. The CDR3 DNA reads TGTGCCAGTCAACCACCCTCAGGGGGCGGGTCAGATACGCAGTATTTT. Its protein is CASQPPSGGGSDTQYF.

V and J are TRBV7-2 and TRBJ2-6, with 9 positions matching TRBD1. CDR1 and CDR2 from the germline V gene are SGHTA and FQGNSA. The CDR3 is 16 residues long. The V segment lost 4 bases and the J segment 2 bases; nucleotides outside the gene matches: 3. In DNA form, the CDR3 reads TGTGCCAGCAGCTGGGACAGGGCGGCTGGGGCCAACGTCCTGACTTTC. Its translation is CASSWDRAAGANVLTF. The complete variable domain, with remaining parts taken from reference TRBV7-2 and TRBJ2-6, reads GAGVSQSPSNKVTEKGKDVELRCDPISGHTALYWYRQSLGQGLEFLIYFQGNSAPDKSGLPSDRFSAERTGGSVSTLTIQRTQQEDSAVYLCASSWDRAAGANVLTFGAGSRLTVL.

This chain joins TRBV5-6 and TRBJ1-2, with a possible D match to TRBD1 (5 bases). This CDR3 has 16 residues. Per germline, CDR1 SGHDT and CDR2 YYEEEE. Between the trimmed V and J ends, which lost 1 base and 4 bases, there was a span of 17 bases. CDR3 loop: CASSLKGSRRGYGYTF. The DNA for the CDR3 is TGTGCCAGCAGCTTGAAAGGTTCTCGAAGGGGCTATGGCTACACCTTC.

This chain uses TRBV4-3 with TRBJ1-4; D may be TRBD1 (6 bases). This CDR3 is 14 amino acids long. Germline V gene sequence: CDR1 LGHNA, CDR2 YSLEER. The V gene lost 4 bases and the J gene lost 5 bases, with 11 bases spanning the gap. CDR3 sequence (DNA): TGCGCCAGCAGCCCCGGACAGAAGAATGAAAAACTGTTTTTT. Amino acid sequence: CASSPGQKNEKLFF.

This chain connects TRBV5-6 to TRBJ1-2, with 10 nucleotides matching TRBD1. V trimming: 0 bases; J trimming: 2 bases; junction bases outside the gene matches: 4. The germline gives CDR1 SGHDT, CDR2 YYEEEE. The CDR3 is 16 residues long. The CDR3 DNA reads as TGTGCCAGCAGCTTGGGTCCGGGACAGGGGAACTATGGCTACACCTTC. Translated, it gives CASSLGPGQGNYGYTF.

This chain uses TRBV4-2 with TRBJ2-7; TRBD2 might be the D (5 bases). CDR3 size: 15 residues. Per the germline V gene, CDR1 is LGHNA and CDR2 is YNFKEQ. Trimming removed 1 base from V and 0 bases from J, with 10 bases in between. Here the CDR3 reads CASSQGTGFSYEQYF. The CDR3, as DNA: TGTGCCAGCAGCCAAGGGACTGGATTCTCCTACGAGCAGTACTTC.

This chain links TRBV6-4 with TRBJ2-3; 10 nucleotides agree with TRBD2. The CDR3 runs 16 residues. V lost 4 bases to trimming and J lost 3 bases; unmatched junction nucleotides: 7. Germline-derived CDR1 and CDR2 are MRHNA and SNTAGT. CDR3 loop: CASSVTSGGATDTQYF. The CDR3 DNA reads TGTGCCAGCAGTGTCACCAGCGGGGGGGCGACAGATACGCAGTATTTT.

CDR3 bases: TGTGCCAGCAGCCCCGCCCGGGCAGGGGGACTTTCTGGCGGGGAGCTGTTTTTT. Translating it yields CASSPARAGGLSGGELFF. The V and J genes are TRBV7-3 and TRBJ2-2; maybe TRBD1 (7 bases). This CDR3 is built from 18 residues. Germline CDR1 reads SGHTA; CDR2 reads FQGTGA. V lost 5 bases to trimming and J lost 7 bases, with 26 bases between them.

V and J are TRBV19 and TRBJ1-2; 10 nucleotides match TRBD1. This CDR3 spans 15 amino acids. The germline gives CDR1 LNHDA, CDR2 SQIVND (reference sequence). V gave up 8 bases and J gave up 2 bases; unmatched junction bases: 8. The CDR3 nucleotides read TGTGCCAGTCAAAGGGGGGACAGGGGAAACTATGGCTACACCTTC. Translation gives CASQRGDRGNYGYTF.

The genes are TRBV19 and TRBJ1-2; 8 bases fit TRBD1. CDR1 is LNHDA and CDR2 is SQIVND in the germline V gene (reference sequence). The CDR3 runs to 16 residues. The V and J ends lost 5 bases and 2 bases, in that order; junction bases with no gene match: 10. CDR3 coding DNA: TGTGCCAGTAGTCGTAAACCGGGACAGGAGAACTATGGCTACACCTTC. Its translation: CASSRKPGQENYGYTF.

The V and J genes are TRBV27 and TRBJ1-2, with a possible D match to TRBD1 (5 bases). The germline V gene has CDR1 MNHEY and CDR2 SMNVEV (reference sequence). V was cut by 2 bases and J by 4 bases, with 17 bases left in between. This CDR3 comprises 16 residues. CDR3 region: CASSLVPQGSGYGYTF. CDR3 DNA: TGTGCCAGCAGTTTAGTCCCCCAGGGAAGTGGCTATGGCTACACCTTC.

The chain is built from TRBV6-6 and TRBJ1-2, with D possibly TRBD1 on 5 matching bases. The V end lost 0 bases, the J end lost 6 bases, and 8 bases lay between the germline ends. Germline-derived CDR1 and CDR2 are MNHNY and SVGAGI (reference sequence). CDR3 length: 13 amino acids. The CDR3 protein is CASSYSRGDGYTF. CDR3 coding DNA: TGTGCCAGCAGTTACTCGCGGGGGGATGGCTACACCTTC.

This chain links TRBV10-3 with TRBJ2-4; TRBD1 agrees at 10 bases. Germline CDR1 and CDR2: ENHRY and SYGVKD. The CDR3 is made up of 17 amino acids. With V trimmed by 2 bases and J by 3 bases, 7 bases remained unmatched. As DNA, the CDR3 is TGTGCCATCAGTGAGGAGCCGGGGACAGGGGTCAAAAACATTCAGTACTTC. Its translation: CAISEEPGTGVKNIQYF.

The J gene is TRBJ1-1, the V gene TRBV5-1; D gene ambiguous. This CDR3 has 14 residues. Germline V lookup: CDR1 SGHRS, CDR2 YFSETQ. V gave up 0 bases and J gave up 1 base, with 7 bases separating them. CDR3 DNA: TGCGCCAGCAGCTTGGCCGCGGGGAACACTGAAGCTTTCTTT. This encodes CASSLAAGNTEAFF.